The 5 T cell receptor beta chains given below trace back to one sample, sequenced in a study of blood T cell repertoires in COVID-19. Sequencing used immunoSEQ multiplex PCR; TCRdb keeps in-frame clones, though not all of them. This sample has roughly 250,000 clones, with roughly 84% found just once. Sequenced input: peripheral blood. These receptors came from a man aged 50 to 59 with active or convalescent COVID-19.

The chain joins TRBV7-2 to TRBJ1-1; possibly TRBD1 for D (6 bases). The V end lost 2 bases, the J end lost 0 bases, and 13 bases lay between the germline ends. Germline values: CDR1 SGHTA, CDR2 FQGNSA. The CDR3 runs 16 residues. This CDR3 is CASSLQGWGMNTEAFF. CDR3 nucleotide sequence: TGTGCCAGCAGCTTACAGGGGTGGGGCATGAACACTGAAGCTTTCTTT. The whole variable domain, filled in from reference TRBV7-2 and TRBJ1-1, reads GAGVSQSPSNKVTEKGKDVELRCDPISGHTALYWYRQSLGQGLEFLIYFQGNSAPDKSGLPSDRFSAERTGGSVSTLTIQRTQQEDSAVYLCASSLQGWGMNTEAFFGQGTRLTVV.

The rearrangement joins TRBV6-2 or TRBV6-3 to TRBJ2-1; D is uncertain. V lost 6 bases and J 3 bases, leaving 12 bases between the germline ends. The CDR3 totals 14 residues. Germline V CDR1 and CDR2: MNHEY, SVGEGT. In DNA form, the CDR3 reads TGTGCCAGCAGCTCGACTCGTCACTACAATGAGCAGTTCTTC. The encoded protein is CASSSTRHYNEQFF.

This clone was counted between two and nine times. V is TRBV15 and J is TRBJ1-4; 7 nucleotides match TRBD1. Unmatched junction bases numbered 3, after V lost 5 bases and J lost 0 bases. This CDR3 has 15 amino acids. CDR1 is LNHNV and CDR2 is YYDKDF in the germline V gene (reference sequence). CDR3 sequence (DNA): TGTGCCACCAGCGGGGACAGATCAACTAATGAAAAACTGTTTTTT. The encoded protein is CATSGDRSTNEKLFF.

The V gene is TRBV7-3, the J gene TRBJ2-7; TRBD1 is a possible D gene (6 bases). This CDR3 has 14 residues. Trimming took 4 bases from V and 0 from J, leaving 10 bases between them. Germline V gives CDR1 SGHTA, CDR2 FQGTGA. CDR3 DNA sequence: TGTGCCAGCAGCTCCCGGACAGACTCCTACGAGCAGTACTTC. Translated, it gives CASSSRTDSYEQYF. Full variable domain (outside the CDR3, taken from reference TRBV7-3 and TRBJ2-7): GAGVSQTPSNKVTEKGKYVELRCDPISGHTALYWYRQSLGQGPEFLIYFQGTGAADDSGLPNDRFFAVRPEGSVSTLKIQRTERGDSAVYLCASSSRTDSYEQYFGPGTRLTVT.

The chain couples TRBV29-1 to TRBJ2-5, with D tentatively TRBD2 (6 bases). Trimming took off 7 bases at V and 5 bases at J, with 14 bases between the two ends. The germline CDR1 and CDR2 sequences are SQVTM and ANQGSEA. The CDR3 sequence is 12 residues long. The CDR3: CSATVGGETQYF. CDR3 nucleotides: TGCAGCGCAACCGTTGGGGGGGAGACCCAGTACTTC.